Presented here are 32 T cell receptor beta chains from one specimen sequenced in a study of blood T cells in healthy people across ages (dated by TCRdb to the mid-2010s). The library was produced with 5' RACE. The sequencer listed for this sample is Illumina HiSeq 2500. A second roughly 6 to 12 cycle PCR used a sample-barcoded 5' primer and a J-beta primer mix. The public reads were reprocessed in TCRdb via fastp at Q25 and MiXCR, keeping in-frame beta chains. Identical CDR3 proteins give one entry, which carries the most common genes and DNA. The sample table lists 650,000 to 800,000 distinct CDR3 sequences, approximately 52% of them with a count of one. The ten most abundant clones make up roughly 14% of the sample. What was sequenced was blood. The source of these receptors is a woman older than 75 in good health.

The J gene is TRBJ1-6, the V gene TRBV2, with D unclear. V lost 5 bases and J 8 bases, leaving 7 bases between the germline ends. The CDR3 length is 12 residues. Germline CDR1 is SNHLY and CDR2 is FYNNEI. CDR3 in amino acids: CASSTLHSPLHF. DNA for the CDR3: TGTGCCAGCAGTACGCTCCATTCACCCCTCCACTTT.

This clonotype showed up just a few times. The CDR3 spells CASSLAGLTYGYTF. CDR3 in DNA: TGTGCCAGCAGTTTGGCAGGGTTGACCTATGGCTACACCTTC. The V call is TRBV12-3 or TRBV12-4, the J call TRBJ1-2; a weak D match, TRBD1 (5 bases). Trimming stripped 3 bases from V and 4 bases from J, with 12 bases between. The CDR3 is 14 amino acids.

The rearrangement joins TRBV3-1 to TRBJ2-5; TRBD2 matches 10 bases. With V trimmed by 2 bases and J by 11 bases, 14 bases remained unmatched. The CDR3 has 16 residues. CDR1 and CDR2 (germline): LGHDT, YNNKEL (reference sequence). The CDR3 is CASSQRTSGSYNEQYF. CDR3 DNA: TGTGCCAGCAGCCAACGGACTAGCGGTAGTTACAATGAGCAGTACTTC.

The V call is TRBV12-3 or TRBV12-4, the J call TRBJ2-7; 12 positions match TRBD2. This CDR3 is built from 15 residues. Trimming removed 3 bases from V and 5 bases from J; junction bases left unmatched: 5. The DNA of the CDR3 is TGTGCCAGCAGTTTTCTAGCGGGGGGGCCGAACGAGCAGTACTTC. Its protein product is CASSFLAGGPNEQYF.

This clonotype was counted many times. The chain couples TRBV10-3 to TRBJ2-3; D uncertain. The CDR3 has 12 residues. V lost 4 bases to trimming and J lost 2 bases, with 4 bases between them. Germline CDR1 reads ENHRY; CDR2 reads SYGVKD. The CDR3 reads CAISGDTDTQYF. The CDR3 bases are TGTGCCATCAGTGGGGACACAGATACGCAGTATTTT.

This clonotype was detected only a few times. V usage is TRBV11-2 and J usage is TRBJ2-4; 7 nucleotides agree with TRBD2. Germline assignment: CDR1 SGHAT and CDR2 FQNNGV. This CDR3 has 15 amino acids. The V segment lost 6 bases and the J segment 0 bases; nucleotides outside the gene matches: 5. CDR3 bases: TGTGCCAGCAGACGAGCGGGACTAGCCAAAAACATTCAGTACTTC. Encoded protein: CASRRAGLAKNIQYF. The full variable domain, in which reference TRBV11-2 and TRBJ2-4 provide the parts outside the CDR3, is EAGVAQSPRYKIIEKRQSVAFWCNPISGHATLYWYQQILGQGPKLLIQFQNNGVVDDSQLPKDRFSAERLKGVDSTLKIQPAKLEDSAVYLCASRRAGLAKNIQYFGAGTRLSVL.

This clonotype was recorded at least ten times. This rearrangement joins TRBV6-6 to TRBJ2-2, with a possible D match to TRBD2 (6 bases). This CDR3 has 10 residues. The germline CDR1 and CDR2 sequences are MNHNY and SVGAGI (reference sequence). The V and J ends lost 8 bases and 8 bases respectively, with 6 bases between them. The CDR3: CASGGGELFF. The CDR3 DNA reads as TGTGCCAGCGGAGGGGGGGAGCTGTTTTTT.

Worth noting for this clonotype: A much larger clonotype is one base distant, so this may be a read error. The CDR3: CSAREGHEETQYF. CDR3 coding DNA: TGCAGTGCTAGAGAAGGACATGAAGAGACCCAGTACTTC. The rearrangement joins TRBV20-1 to TRBJ2-5; D is possibly TRBD1 (5 bases). Germline V lookup: CDR1 DFQATT, CDR2 SNEGSKA (reference sequence). The CDR3 totals 13 residues. Trimming removed 0 bases at V and 3 bases at J, with 8 bases between.

This chain uses TRBV6-1 with TRBJ1-2, with 9 bases aligning to TRBD1. Trimming took 6 bases from V and 1 from J; bases not matched to a gene: 3. There are 14 residues in the CDR3. Germline CDR1 reads MNHNS; CDR2 reads SASEGT. The CDR3 here is CASRDRGVNYGYTF. In nucleotides, the CDR3 is TGTGCCAGCAGAGACAGGGGGGTTAACTATGGCTACACCTTC.

The chain employs TRBV28 and TRBJ1-1; D gene ambiguous. The CDR3 is made up of 15 amino acids. V lost 6 bases, J lost 0 bases, and 14 bases lay in between. CDR1 and CDR2 from the germline V gene are MDHEN and SYDVKM. The DNA of the CDR3 is TGTGCCAGCAGCTCGGAGGGCGCAGTGAACACTGAAGCTTTCTTT. Its translation: CASSSEGAVNTEAFF. The full variable domain, with the rest looked up from reference TRBV28 and TRBJ1-1, is DVKVTQSSRYLVKRTGEKVFLECVQDMDHENMFWYRQDPGLGLRLIYFSYDVKMKEKGDIPEGYSVSREKKERFSLILESASTNQTSMYLCASSSEGAVNTEAFFGQGTRLTVV.

The V and J genes are TRBV29-1 and TRBJ2-2; the match to TRBD1 covers 8 bases. V lost 6 bases, J lost 4 bases, and 10 bases stayed unmatched. CDR1 is SQVTM and CDR2 is ANQGSEA in the germline V gene. The CDR3 length is 15 residues. The CDR3 DNA follows: TGCAGCGTGGGTACCCGGGACAGGTTCACCGGGGAGCTGTTTTTT. This codes for CSVGTRDRFTGELFF.

The V and J genes are TRBV4-1 and TRBJ2-3; weak D call: TRBD2 (6 bases). The germline V gene has CDR1 MGHRA and CDR2 YSYEKL. The CDR3 consists of 21 residues. V was shortened by 4 bases and J by 4 bases, with 33 bases between the two germline ends. CDR3 loop: CASSRRIVQTGTREGADTQYF. The CDR3 DNA follows: TGCGCCAGCAGCCGTAGAATAGTACAAACCGGGACTCGGGAAGGCGCAGATACGCAGTATTTT.

This clonotype was seen at least ten times. The J gene is TRBJ1-1, the V gene TRBV12-3 or TRBV12-4; 10 nucleotides align to TRBD1. The CDR3 spans 14 residues. The V gene end was trimmed by 3 bases and the J gene end by 4 bases; junction bases not matched to a gene: 2. CDR3 sequence reads: CASSLGQGTTEAFF. CDR3 bases: TGTGCCAGCAGTTTGGGACAGGGGACCACTGAAGCTTTCTTT.

The rearrangement joins TRBV29-1 to TRBJ1-2, with D possibly being TRBD1 (5 bases). V dropped 3 bases and J dropped 1 base, with 9 bases sitting between them. The CDR3 length is 13 residues. The germline V gene encodes CDR1 SQVTM and CDR2 ANQGSEA. The CDR3 is CSVDDSYNYGYTF. The CDR3 DNA follows: TGCAGCGTTGACGACAGCTATAACTATGGCTACACCTTC.

This clonotype was observed a single time. A read error may account for a junction end that differs from germline. The DNA for the CDR3 is TGTGCCAGTAGTGGGACTAGCGGGAGCAATGAGCTGTTCTTC. This gives the protein CASSGTSGSNELFF. The rearrangement links TRBV6-5 to TRBJ2-1, with 14 bases that match TRBD2. Germline lookup yields CDR1 MNHEY and CDR2 SVGAGI. The CDR3 contains 14 residues.

There are a few counts of this clonotype. The J gene is TRBJ1-6, the V gene TRBV4-1; D gene unclear. The germline V gene encodes CDR1 MGHRA and CDR2 YSYEKL. The CDR3 totals 18 residues. V was pared by 0 bases and J by 0 bases, with 12 bases between. The CDR3 is CASSQDSRVYSYNSPLHF. CDR3 coding DNA: TGCGCCAGCAGCCAAGATTCGAGGGTTTACTCCTATAATTCACCCCTCCACTTT.

This clonotype was counted once. The V and J genes are TRBV28 and TRBJ2-7, with D perhaps given as TRBD1 or TRBD2 (6 bases each). In germline, CDR1 is MDHEN, CDR2 SYDVKM. The CDR3 covers 14 residues. The V end lost 6 bases, the J end lost 4 bases, and 16 bases lay between the germline ends. DNA of the CDR3: TGTGCCAGCAGGGGGGTCCGGGGGCGGTACGAGCAGTACTTC. This sequence encodes CASRGVRGRYEQYF.

This clonotype is labeled as medium-sized. The rearrangement links TRBV6-5 to TRBJ2-3; 12 positions match TRBD2. Trimming at V came to 6 bases and at J to 6 bases, leaving 7 bases not matched to a gene. This CDR3 has 15 amino acids. Germline lookup yields CDR1 MNHEY and CDR2 SVGAGI. This CDR3 reads CASRLLAGGADTQYF. Here the CDR3 DNA reads TGTGCCAGCAGATTACTAGCGGGGGGAGCTGATACGCAGTATTTT.

This chain links TRBV18 with TRBJ2-2; 13 bases match TRBD2. The germline gives CDR1 KGHSH, CDR2 LQKENI. Losses at the gene ends were 2 bases for V and 3 bases for J; bases not matched to a gene: 3. The CDR3 totals 17 residues. CDR3 coding DNA: TGTGCCAGCTCACCAACTAGCGGGAGGGCCGACACCGGGGAGCTGTTTTTT. Amino acids: CASSPTSGRADTGELFF.

This chain uses TRBV4-2 with TRBJ2-5; unclear D gene. The ends were cut back, 10 bases at V and 5 bases at J, with 11 bases in the middle. In germline, CDR1 is LGHNA, CDR2 YNFKEQ. This CDR3 contains 11 residues. CDR3 DNA: TGTGCCACGAGGTCCCAGGAGACCCAGTACTTC. It yields the protein CATRSQETQYF.

The chain is built from TRBV6-2 or TRBV6-3 and TRBJ2-1; TRBD2 matches at 9 bases. The CDR3 runs 14 residues. V gave up 6 bases and J gave up 6 bases; unmatched junction bases: 6. Germline V gene lookup returns CDR1 MNHEY and CDR2 SVGEGT. The CDR3 reads CASRWAGGGNEQFF. CDR3 sequence (DNA): TGTGCCAGCAGATGGGCGGGAGGGGGCAATGAGCAGTTCTTC.

This clonotype was picked up a small number of times. This rearrangement joins TRBV6-2 or TRBV6-3 to TRBJ1-1; perhaps TRBD1 as D (5 bases). With 6 bases removed from V and 0 bases from J, the gap between germline ends came to 17 bases. The CDR3 totals 16 residues. CDR1 and CDR2 from the germline V gene are MNHEY and SVGEGT. This CDR3 reads CASSYGALLMNTEAFF. The CDR3 bases are TGTGCCAGCAGCTACGGGGCCCTCTTAATGAACACTGAAGCTTTCTTT.

This chain uses TRBV25-1 with TRBJ1-6, with D possibly TRBD1 on 6 matching bases. V was trimmed by 1 base and J by 6 bases, leaving 13 bases between them. Germline V lookup: CDR1 MGHDK, CDR2 SYGVNS. The CDR3 is 16 amino acids. Here the CDR3 DNA reads TGTGCCAGCAGTGAATTCACGGTACAGGGTAATTCACCCCTCCACTTT. Protein sequence: CASSEFTVQGNSPLHF.

This clonotype was counted many times. The chain uses TRBV20-1 and TRBJ1-1; 7 bases are shared with TRBD1. Germline-derived CDR1 and CDR2 are DFQATT and SNEGSKA (reference sequence). The junction had 5 bases not matched to a gene; V was cut back by 3 bases and J by 7 bases. This CDR3 is built from 12 residues. The CDR3 nucleotides read TGCAGTGCTAGGGGACAGATATTTGAAGCTTTCTTT. Translation: CSARGQIFEAFF.

The V gene is TRBV20-1, the J gene TRBJ1-1, with D maybe TRBD1 (5 bases). The CDR3 extends over 14 amino acids. The germline V and J ends were trimmed by 1 base and 1 base, with 10 bases remaining between them. Per germline, CDR1 DFQATT and CDR2 SNEGSKA (reference sequence). DNA for the CDR3: TGCAGTGCTAGAGCTAATACAGGGAACACTGAAGCTTTCTTT. Protein sequence: CSARANTGNTEAFF.

This chain links TRBV29-1 with TRBJ2-1, with a possible D match to TRBD2 (6 bases). The germline CDR1 and CDR2 sequences are SQVTM and ANQGSEA. This CDR3 is built from 12 residues. Trimming shortened V by 2 bases and J by 8 bases, and 10 bases separated the two germline ends. The CDR3, as DNA: TGCAGCGTTGAACCCAGACTAGATGAGCAGTTCTTC. The encoded protein is CSVEPRLDEQFF.

This clonotype was counted at least ten times. The CDR3 nucleotides are TGTGCCAGCAGCTTAGCGGTAGGAGAAAACATTCAGTACTTC. It yields the protein CASSLAVGENIQYF. This chain connects TRBV7-2 to TRBJ2-4; D is uncertain. CDR3 size: 14 residues. The V gene lost 0 bases and the J gene lost 5 bases, with 8 bases spanning the gap. The germline gives CDR1 SGHTA, CDR2 FQGNSA.

The CDR3 DNA reads as TGTGCCACCAGCAGAGAATTCGGGGCGACCGGAGGCTACACCTTC. It specifies CATSREFGATGGYTF. The V and J genes are TRBV15 and TRBJ1-2, with D possibly TRBD1 on 5 matching bases. Germline CDR1 LNHNV, CDR2 YYDKDF (reference sequence). The CDR3 contains 15 residues. The V end lost 0 bases, the J end lost 8 bases, and 16 bases lay between the germline ends.

This clonotype occurred many times. This chain's CDR3 is CASNPGGEDYGYTF. In DNA form, the CDR3 reads TGTGCCAGCAATCCAGGGGGAGAGGACTATGGCTACACCTTC. The chain joins TRBV25-1 to TRBJ1-2; 7 bases agree with TRBD1. The CDR3 runs to 14 residues. The V segment lost 7 bases and the J segment 3 bases; nucleotides outside the gene matches: 8. The germline CDR1 and CDR2 sequences are MGHDK and SYGVNS.

This sequence joins TRBV4-1 and TRBJ1-2; D not resolved. The CDR3 runs 16 residues. Per germline, CDR1 MGHRA and CDR2 YSYEKL. V lost 4 bases to trimming and J lost 0 bases, with 15 bases between them. In DNA form, the CDR3 reads TGCGCCAGCAGCCCCGTCGGATACTCCACTAACTATGGCTACACCTTC. Protein: CASSPVGYSTNYGYTF.

The J gene is TRBJ2-5, the V gene TRBV12-3 or TRBV12-4; 7 bases are a match to TRBD1. Trimming cost V 6 bases and J 13 bases; bases outside gene matches: 11. There are 12 residues in the CDR3. The CDR3 DNA follows: TGTGCCAGCAGGAGACAGGGCCAGGATTCGTACTTC. This translates into CASRRQGQDSYF.

The J gene is TRBJ2-5, the V gene TRBV5-8, with D unclear. The CDR3 totals 16 residues. V was shortened by 0 bases and J by 2 bases, with 14 bases between the two germline ends. The germline V gene encodes CDR1 SGHTS and CDR2 YDEGEE. The CDR3 bases are TGTGCCAGCAGCTTGGGCCTCCAAAAGGTTCAAGAGACCCAGTACTTC. This codes for CASSLGLQKVQETQYF. Based on the CDR3 plus reference TRBV5-8 and TRBJ2-5, the full variable domain is EAGVTQSPTHLIKTRGQQATLRCSPISGHTSVYWYQQALGLGLQFLLWYDEGEERNRGNFPPRFSGRQFPNYSSELNVNALELEDSALYLCASSLGLQKVQETQYFGPGTRLLVL.